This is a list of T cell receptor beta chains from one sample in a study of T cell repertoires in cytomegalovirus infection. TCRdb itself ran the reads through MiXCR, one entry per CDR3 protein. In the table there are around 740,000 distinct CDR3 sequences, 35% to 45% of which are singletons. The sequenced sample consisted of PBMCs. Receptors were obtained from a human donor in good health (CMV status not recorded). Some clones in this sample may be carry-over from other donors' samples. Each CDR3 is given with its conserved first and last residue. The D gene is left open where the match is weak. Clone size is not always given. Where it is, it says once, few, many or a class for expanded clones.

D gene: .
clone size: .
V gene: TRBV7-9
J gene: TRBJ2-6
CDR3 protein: CASIYSGGSGANVLTF
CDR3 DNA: TGTGCCAGCATCTACTCCGGGGGCTCTGGGGCCAACGTCCTGACTTTC

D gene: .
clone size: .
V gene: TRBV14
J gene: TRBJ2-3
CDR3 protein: CASSLGQAGTDTQYF
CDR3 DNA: TGTGCCAGCAGCCTAGGGCAGGCTGGCACAGATACGCAGTATTTT

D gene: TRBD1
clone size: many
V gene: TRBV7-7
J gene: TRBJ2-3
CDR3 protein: CASSSHIGGAGTQYF
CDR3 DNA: TGTGCTAGCAGCTCCCATATAGGGGGCGCGGGTACGCAGTATTTT

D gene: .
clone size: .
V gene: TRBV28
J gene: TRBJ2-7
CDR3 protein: CASSLDTWEQYF
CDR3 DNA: TGTGCCAGCAGTTTGGACACGTGGGAGCAGTACTTC

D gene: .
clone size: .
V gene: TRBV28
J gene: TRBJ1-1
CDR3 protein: CASSFPGANTEAFF
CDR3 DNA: TGTGCCAGCAGTTTCCCGGGGGCTAACACTGAAGCTTTCTTT

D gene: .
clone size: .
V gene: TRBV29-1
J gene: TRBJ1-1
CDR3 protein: CSVDPPGYTEAFF
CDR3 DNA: TGCAGCGTTGACCCCCCAGGGTACACTGAAGCTTTCTTT

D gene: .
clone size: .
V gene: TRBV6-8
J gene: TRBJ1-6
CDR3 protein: CASSLWQGFNNSPLHF
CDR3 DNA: TGTGCCAGCAGCCTCTGGCAGGGGTTTAATAATTCACCCCTCCACTTT

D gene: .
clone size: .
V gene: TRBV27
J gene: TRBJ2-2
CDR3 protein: CASSLRPRVGSNTGELFF
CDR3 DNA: TGTGCCAGCAGTTTAAGGCCCCGGGTAGGATCGAACACCGGGGAGCTGTTTTTT

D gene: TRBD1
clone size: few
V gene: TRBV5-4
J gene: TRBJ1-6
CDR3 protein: CASSPAGTGDSPLHF
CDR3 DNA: TGTGCCAGCAGCCCGGCCGGGACAGGGGATTCACCCCTCCACTTT

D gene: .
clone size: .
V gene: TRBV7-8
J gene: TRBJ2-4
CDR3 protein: CASSHFSGPGVDKNIQYF
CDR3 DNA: TGTGCCAGCAGCCATTTTTCCGGTCCGGGGGTGGACAAAAACATTCAGTACTTC

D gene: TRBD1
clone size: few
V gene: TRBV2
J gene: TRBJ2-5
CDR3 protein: CASSAGQWGTGDPAKETQYF
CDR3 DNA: TGTGCCAGCAGTGCGGGCCAGTGGGGGACAGGGGACCCTGCAAAAGAGACCCAGTACTTC

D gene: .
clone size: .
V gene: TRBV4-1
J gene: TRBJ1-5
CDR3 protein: CASSQERQSNQPQHF
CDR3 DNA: TGCGCCAGCAGCCAAGAGAGGCAGAGCAATCAGCCCCAGCATTTT

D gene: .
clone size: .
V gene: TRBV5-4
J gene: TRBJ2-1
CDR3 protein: CASSLARGDEQFF
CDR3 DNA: TGTGCCAGCAGCCTGGCCAGGGGCGATGAGCAGTTCTTC

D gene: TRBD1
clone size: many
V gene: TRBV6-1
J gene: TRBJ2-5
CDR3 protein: CASNAGGQETQYF
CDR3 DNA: TGTGCCAGCAATGCAGGGGGCCAAGAGACCCAGTACTTC

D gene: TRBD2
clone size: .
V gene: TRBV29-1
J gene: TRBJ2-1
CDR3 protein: CSAASGSGDEQFF
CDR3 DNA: TGCAGCGCAGCTAGCGGGAGCGGGGATGAGCAGTTCTTC

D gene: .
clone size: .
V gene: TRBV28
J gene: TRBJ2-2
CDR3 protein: CASKTGEYTGELFF
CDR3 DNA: TGTGCCAGCAAAACCGGGGAGTACACCGGGGAGCTGTTTTTT

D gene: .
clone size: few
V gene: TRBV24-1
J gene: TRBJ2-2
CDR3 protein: CATSDPGRNIGELFF
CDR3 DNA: TGTGCCACCAGTGACCCGGGACGGAATATCGGGGAGCTGTTTTTT

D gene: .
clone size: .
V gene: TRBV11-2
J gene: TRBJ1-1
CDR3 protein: CASSLVPGRMNTEAFF
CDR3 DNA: TGTGCCAGCAGCTTAGTCCCCGGCAGAATGAACACTGAAGCTTTCTTT

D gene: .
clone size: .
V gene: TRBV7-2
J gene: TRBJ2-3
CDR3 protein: CASSLLNGNSLTDTQYF
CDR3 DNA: TGTGCCAGCAGCTTACTCAATGGAAACAGTTTAACAGATACGCAGTATTTT

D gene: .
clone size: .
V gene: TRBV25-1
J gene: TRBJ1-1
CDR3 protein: CASSALSTEAFF
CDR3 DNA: TGTGCCAGCAGTGCTCTTTCCACTGAAGCTTTCTTT

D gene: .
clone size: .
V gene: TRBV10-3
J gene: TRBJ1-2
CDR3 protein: CAISSRDYGYTF
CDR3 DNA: TGTGCCATCAGTAGTCGAGACTATGGCTACACCTTC

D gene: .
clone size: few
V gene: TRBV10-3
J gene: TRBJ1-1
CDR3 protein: CAISESMLGVKEDTEAFF
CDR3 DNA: TGTGCCATCAGTGAGTCAATGCTAGGGGTAAAGGAGGACACTGAAGCTTTCTTT

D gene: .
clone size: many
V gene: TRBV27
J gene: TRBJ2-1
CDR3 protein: CASSKGGYNEQFF
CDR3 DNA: TGTGCCAGCAGTAAAGGGGGCTACAATGAGCAGTTCTTC

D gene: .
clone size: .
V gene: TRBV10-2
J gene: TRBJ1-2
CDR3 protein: CASSESIQGRGNYGYTF
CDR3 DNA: TGCGCCAGCAGTGAGTCCATACAGGGCCGAGGGAACTATGGCTACACCTTC

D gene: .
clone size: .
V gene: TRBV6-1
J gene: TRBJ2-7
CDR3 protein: CASRPQEYYEQYF
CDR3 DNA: TGTGCCAGCAGACCCCAGGAATACTACGAGCAGTACTTC

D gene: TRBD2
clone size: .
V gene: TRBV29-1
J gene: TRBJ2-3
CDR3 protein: CSVDGTSGDTDTQYF
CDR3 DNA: TGCAGCGTTGATGGGACTAGCGGGGACACAGATACGCAGTATTTT

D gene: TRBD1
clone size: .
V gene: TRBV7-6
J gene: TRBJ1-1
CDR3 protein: CASSRGQGYNTEAFF
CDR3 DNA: TGTGCCAGCAGCCGAGGACAGGGATATAACACTGAAGCTTTCTTT

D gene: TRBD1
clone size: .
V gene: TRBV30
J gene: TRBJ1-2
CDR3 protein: CAWQGAGYGYTF
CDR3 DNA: TGTGCCTGGCAGGGGGCAGGATATGGCTACACCTTC

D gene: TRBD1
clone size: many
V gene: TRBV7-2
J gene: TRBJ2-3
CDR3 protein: CASSQRQGFAPLTF
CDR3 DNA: TGTGCCAGCAGCCAACGACAGGGGTTTGCCCCCCTAACTTTT

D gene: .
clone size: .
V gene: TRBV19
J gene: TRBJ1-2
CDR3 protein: CASSIWADNYGYTF
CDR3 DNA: TGTGCCAGTAGTATTTGGGCAGACAACTATGGCTACACCTTC

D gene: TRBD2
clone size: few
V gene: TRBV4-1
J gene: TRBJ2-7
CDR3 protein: CASSEGLAVEQYF
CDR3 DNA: TGCGCCAGCAGCGAAGGACTAGCCGTCGAGCAGTACTTC

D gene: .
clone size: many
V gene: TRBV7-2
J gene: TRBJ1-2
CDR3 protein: CASSLETGWDGYTF
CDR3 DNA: TGTGCCAGCAGCTTAGAAACAGGGTGGGATGGCTACACCTTC

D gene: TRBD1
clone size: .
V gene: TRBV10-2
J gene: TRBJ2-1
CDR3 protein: CASSESQGPSSYNEQFF
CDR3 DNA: TGCGCCAGCAGTGAGTCACAGGGGCCCAGCTCCTACAATGAGCAGTTCTTC

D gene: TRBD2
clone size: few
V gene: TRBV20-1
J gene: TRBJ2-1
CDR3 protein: CSVLRDGGIYNEQFF
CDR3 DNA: TGCAGTGTCCTAAGGGACGGGGGGATCTACAATGAGCAGTTCTTC

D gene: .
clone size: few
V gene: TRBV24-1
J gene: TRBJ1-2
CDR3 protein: CATSDFAGGSFGYTF
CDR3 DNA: TGTGCCACCAGTGATTTCGCCGGGGGCTCTTTCGGCTACACCTTC

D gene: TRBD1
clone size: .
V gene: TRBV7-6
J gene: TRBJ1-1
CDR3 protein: CASSKTDPRQGSWTEAFF
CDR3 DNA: TGTGCCAGCAGCAAAACAGACCCGAGACAGGGTAGTTGGACTGAAGCTTTCTTT

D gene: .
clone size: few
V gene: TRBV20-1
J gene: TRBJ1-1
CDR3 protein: CSARQGPNTEAFF
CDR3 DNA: TGCAGTGCTAGACAGGGGCCGAACACTGAAGCTTTCTTT

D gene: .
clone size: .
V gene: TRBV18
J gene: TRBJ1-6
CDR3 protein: CASSSGWDNSPLHF
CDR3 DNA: TGTGCCAGCTCGTCAGGGTGGGATAATTCACCCCTCCACTTT

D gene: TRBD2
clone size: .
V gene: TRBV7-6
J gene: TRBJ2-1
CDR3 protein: CASSLEGTKYNEQFF
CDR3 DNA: TGTGCCAGCAGCTTAGAAGGGACTAAATACAATGAGCAGTTCTTC

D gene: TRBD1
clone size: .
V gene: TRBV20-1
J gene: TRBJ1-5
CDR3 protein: CSANIVRQGDSRQPQHF
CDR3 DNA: TGCAGTGCTAACATTGTTCGGCAGGGGGATTCAAGACAGCCCCAGCATTTT

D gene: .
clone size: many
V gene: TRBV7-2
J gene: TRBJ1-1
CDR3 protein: CASTPGGGKGNTEAFF
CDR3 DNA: TGTGCCAGCACTCCGGGGGGCGGTAAAGGGAACACTGAAGCTTTCTTT

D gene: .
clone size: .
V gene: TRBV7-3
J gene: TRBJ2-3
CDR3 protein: CASSRGAPSTDTQYF
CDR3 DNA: TGTGCCAGCAGCCGAGGGGCCCCTAGCACAGATACGCAGTATTTT

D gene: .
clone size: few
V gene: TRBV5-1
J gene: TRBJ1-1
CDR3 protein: CASSLAGYGNTEAFF
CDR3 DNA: TGCGCCAGCAGCTTGGCGGGGTACGGGAACACTGAAGCTTTCTTT

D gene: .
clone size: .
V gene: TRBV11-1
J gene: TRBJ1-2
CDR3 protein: CASSLRDTSNYGYTF
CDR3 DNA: TGTGCCAGCAGCTTACGGGACACTAGTAACTATGGCTACACCTTC

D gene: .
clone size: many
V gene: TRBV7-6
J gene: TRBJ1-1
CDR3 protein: CASSLEGGPEAFF
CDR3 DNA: TGTGCCAGCAGCTTAGAGGGGGGGCCAGAAGCTTTCTTT

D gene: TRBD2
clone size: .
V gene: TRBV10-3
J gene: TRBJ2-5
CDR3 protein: CAIRGAGGQETQYF
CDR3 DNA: TGTGCCATCAGGGGAGCGGGAGGGCAAGAGACCCAGTACTTC

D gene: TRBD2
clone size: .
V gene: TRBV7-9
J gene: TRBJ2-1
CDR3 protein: CASSLVGLAEYNEQFF
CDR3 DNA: TGTGCCAGCAGCTTAGTGGGACTAGCGGAATACAATGAGCAGTTCTTC

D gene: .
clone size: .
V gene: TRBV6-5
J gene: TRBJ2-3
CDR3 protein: CASSYWRGDTQYF
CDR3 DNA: TGTGCCAGCAGTTACTGGCGGGGAGATACGCAGTATTTT

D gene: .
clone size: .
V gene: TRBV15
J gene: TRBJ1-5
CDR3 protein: CATSRAGANQPPHF
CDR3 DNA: TGTGCCACCAGCAGAGCAGGGGCGAATCAGCCCCCGCATTTT

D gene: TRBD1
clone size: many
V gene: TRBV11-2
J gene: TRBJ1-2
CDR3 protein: CASSYPLTGIGYGYTF
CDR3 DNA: TGTGCCAGCAGCTACCCTCTGACAGGGATTGGCTATGGCTACACCTTC

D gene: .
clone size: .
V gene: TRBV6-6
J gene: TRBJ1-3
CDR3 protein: CASSYSMGRGDTIYF
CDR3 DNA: TGTGCCAGCAGTTACTCGATGGGCAGGGGAGACACCATATATTTT

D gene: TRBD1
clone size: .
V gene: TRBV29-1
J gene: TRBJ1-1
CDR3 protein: CSVTTGRNTEAFF
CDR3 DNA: TGCAGCGTTACGACAGGGAGGAACACTGAAGCTTTCTTT